Given below is one T cell receptor (beta chain) in context. Its target is unknown. The CDR3 length is 15 residues. Trimming cost V 2 bases and J 2 bases, with 9 bases left between them. Germline V gene lookup returns CDR1 SGHNT and CDR2 YENEEA. Some clones are missing from TCRdb's copy, which holds only in-frame ones; the method was immunoSEQ multiplex PCR. Seen here are about 350,000 clones, less than 90% observed once, and the top ten hold around 11%. This record comes from a study of Ad26.COV2.S vaccination and SARS-CoV-2 variants. The wider study: Ad26.COV2.S shots went into the muscle once or twice, 56 days apart. Study-level results: Breadth measured for non-spike TCRs was similar across vaccine and placebo recipients.

As to treatment: roughly 20 received Ad26.COV2.S at low or high dose, single or two shots; about 5 received placebo; per-sample allocation not given. Sampling took place 63 days after the first vaccine or placebo injection. The clonotype was recovered from a person between 18 and 60 years old who received the Ad26.COV2.S COVID-19 vaccine or a placebo. J is TRBJ2-2 and V is TRBV11-3, with D perhaps given as TRBD1 or TRBD2 (5 bases each). Source: peripheral blood, taken in a trial of Ad26.COV2.S vaccine versus placebo. CDR3 sequence reads: CASSLSGTNTGELFF. CDR3 in DNA: TGTGCCAGCAGCTTATCTGGGACCAACACCGGGGAGCTGTTTTTT. Variable domain in full (rest from reference TRBV11-3 and TRBJ2-2): EAGVVQSPRYKIIEKKQPVAFWCNPISGHNTLYWYLQNLGQGPELLIRYENEEAVDDSQLPKDRFSAERLKGVDSTLKIQPAELGDSAVYLCASSLSGTNTGELFFGEGSRLTVL.